This T cell receptor (beta chain) appears in the sequencing data of a study of OX40 agonist ivuxolimab in advanced cancers. CDR1 MNHNS and CDR2 SASEGT come from the germline V gene. V lost 3 bases and J 3 bases, leaving 15 bases between the germline ends. This CDR3 has 15 residues. Generated by immunoSEQ multiplex PCR, the TCRdb table keeps only in-frame clones and is missing some. This sample yields 70,000 or so clones, of which around 89% are seen a single time; 5.5% to 6.5% belongs to the top ten. The sequence was obtained from an adult with an advanced solid tumor such as melanoma, head and neck, liver or kidney cancer. The chain links TRBV6-1 to TRBJ2-7; D uncertain. Source: CD4+ or CD8+ T cells sorted from blood, taken in a trial of the OX40 agonist ivuxolimab. CDR3 loop: CASSEEGSILYEQYF. CDR3 nucleotides: TGTGCCAGCAGTGAGGAAGGAAGCATACTCTACGAGCAGTACTTC.